These 14 T cell receptor beta chains were all obtained from the same sample, sequenced in a study of Tregs in tolerant kidney transplant recipients. Method: immunoSEQ multiplex PCR; TCRdb's copy keeps in-frame clones and lacks some. The sample shows some 70,000 clones, roughly 90% of them seen only once. The starting material was CD8+ T cells from blood, obtained before the transplant. These receptor sequences come from a human donor who received a combined kidney and bone marrow transplant.

A word on this clone: The same CDR3 is also encoded by other DNA sequences in this sample. CDR3 loop: CASSVGTEGYEQYF. CDR3 in DNA: TGTGCCAGCAGCGTAGGCACGGAGGGCTACGAGCAGTACTTC. V usage is TRBV9 and J usage is TRBJ2-7, with D maybe TRBD2 (6 bases). V was clipped by 0 bases and J by 3 bases, with 10 bases between them. There are 14 residues in the CDR3. Germline V gene data show CDR1 as SGDLS and CDR2 as YYNGEE.

The chain joins TRBV28 to TRBJ1-2, with D possibly TRBD1 on 5 matching bases. Germline V gene sequence: CDR1 MDHEN, CDR2 SYDVKM. V shed 3 bases and J shed 2 bases, with 10 bases lying between them. The CDR3 totals 14 residues. CDR3 in DNA: TGTGCCAGCAGTTTTCGGGCAGGGAACTATGGCTACACCTTC. Residues: CASSFRAGNYGYTF.

The chain joins TRBV6-5 to TRBJ1-1; D not resolved. The CDR3 loop spans 13 amino acids. Trimming left V 5 bases short and J 8 bases short, with 15 bases between. Per germline, CDR1 MNHEY and CDR2 SVGAGI. CDR3 coding DNA: TGTGCCAGCAGTCACGCCCCCGGGAGAGAAGCTTTCTTT. It specifies CASSHAPGREAFF.

This sequence joins TRBV25-1 and TRBJ1-3, with D perhaps matching TRBD1 (5 bases). Germline values: CDR1 MGHDK, CDR2 SYGVNS. This CDR3 has 17 amino acids. V was cut by 0 bases and J by 0 bases, with 12 bases left in between. In DNA form, the CDR3 reads TGTGCCAGCAGTGAATATCCGCAGGGTCCCTCTGGAAACACCATATATTTT. This codes for CASSEYPQGPSGNTIYF.

The V call is TRBV9, the J call TRBJ2-1; 7 bases align to TRBD1. Germline V lookup: CDR1 SGDLS, CDR2 YYNGEE. The CDR3 runs 14 residues. V shed 2 bases, J shed 5 bases, and the junction held 4 bases outside the gene matches. CDR3 sequence reads: CASSVLTGNNEQFF. CDR3 in DNA: TGTGCCAGCAGCGTCCTGACAGGGAACAATGAGCAGTTCTTC.

This clone was observed a single time. V gene TRBV25-1 combines with J gene TRBJ2-1; D perhaps matches TRBD2 (7 bases). Trimming cost V 6 bases and J 13 bases, with 16 bases left between them. Germline V CDR1 and CDR2: MGHDK, SYGVNS. CDR3 size: 12 residues. The CDR3 region is CASRGGGLDQFF. CDR3 sequence (DNA): TGTGCCAGCAGGGGCGGGGGCCTGGATCAGTTCTTC.

The chain has TRBV6-5 and TRBJ1-1; D perhaps matches TRBD1 (6 bases). The germline CDR1 and CDR2 sequences are MNHEY and SVGAGI. The CDR3 runs 15 residues. The V and J ends lost 6 bases and 5 bases respectively, with 19 bases between them. Written as DNA, the CDR3 is TGTGCCAGCAGCGCGGGTCAGGGGATCGTAACTGAAGCTTTCTTT. As protein: CASSAGQGIVTEAFF.

This clone was seen once. Other DNA sequences in the same sample also yield this CDR3. The chain uses TRBV4-1 and TRBJ1-6; D remains ambiguous. This CDR3 is 15 amino acids long. Trimming took 1 base from V and 7 from J, leaving 11 bases between them. Germline CDR1 reads MGHRA; CDR2 reads YSYEKL. CDR3 nucleotides: TGCGCCAGCAGCCAAGGTCGGACGGGAAATTCACCCCTCCACTTT. Amino acids: CASSQGRTGNSPLHF.

The J gene is TRBJ2-7, the V gene TRBV7-8, with 14 bases fitting TRBD2. After removal of 6 bases from V and 5 bases from J, the junction contained 6 bases not matched to a gene. The germline V gene encodes CDR1 SGHVS and CDR2 FQNEAQ. This CDR3 is 15 amino acids long. CDR3 region: CASRRLAGGPDEQYF. The CDR3 region has the DNA TGTGCCAGCAGGCGACTAGCGGGAGGGCCCGACGAGCAGTACTTC.

The chain has TRBV19 and TRBJ2-7; 7 bases fit TRBD2. The germline gives CDR1 LNHDA, CDR2 SQIVND (reference sequence). V lost 3 bases, J lost 2 bases, and 4 bases stayed unmatched. The CDR3 covers 14 residues. CDR3 in DNA: TGTGCCAGTAGTATCGTGGGGGGGACCTACGAGCAGTACTTC. The encoded protein is CASSIVGGTYEQYF.

This clone appeared once. The chain has TRBV10-3 and TRBJ1-1; the D gene is possibly TRBD1 (5 bases). V lost 4 bases and J lost 6, with 15 bases in between. This CDR3 is 14 amino acids long. Germline-derived CDR1 and CDR2 are ENHRY and SYGVKD. The CDR3 spells CAISGEAWGAEAFF. Written as DNA, the CDR3 is TGTGCCATCAGTGGGGAGGCTTGGGGCGCTGAAGCTTTCTTT.

This clone has just one count. The gene calls are TRBV27 and TRBJ1-6, with TRBD1 matching 9 bases. With V trimmed by 5 bases and J by 7 bases, 3 bases remained unmatched. CDR3 length: 14 residues. Germline CDR1 and CDR2: MNHEY and SMNVEV (reference sequence). The CDR3 protein is CASSTTGGNSPLHF. The CDR3 bases are TGTGCCAGCAGTACCACAGGGGGCAATTCACCCCTCCACTTT.

This sequence joins TRBV4-2 and TRBJ2-3; TRBD2 aligns across 14 bases. CDR3 length: 18 residues. V dropped 4 bases and J dropped 2; count of bases not matched to a gene: 8. Germline-derived CDR1 and CDR2 are LGHNA and YNFKEQ. The CDR3 coding sequence is TGTGCCAGCAGCCCTCCTGCGGGACTAGCGGGGGACACAGATACGCAGTATTTT. Translated, it gives CASSPPAGLAGDTDTQYF.

Comments on this clone: A read error may account for a junction end that differs from germline. The sample contains more than one DNA sequence encoding this CDR3. The genes are TRBV5-4 and TRBJ1-2; D is ambiguous. This CDR3 comprises 14 residues. Germline V gives CDR1 SGHNT, CDR2 YYREEE (reference sequence). This chain's CDR3 is CASSLDRSAVGYTF. The CDR3 bases are TGTGCCAGCAGCTTGGACCGATCAGCGGTTGGCTACACCTTT.